The T cell receptor beta chain described here comes from a study of graft-versus-host responses after intestinal transplantation. For the study at large: Every recipient underwent anti-thymocyte globulin induction, then tacrolimus and steroids for three to four years. Study-wide points: In patients with graft-donor T cell macrochimerism, allograft graft-versus-host to host-versus-graft clonal ratios were high. Some GvH clones were seen earlier in gut or blood, suggesting intestinal origin. Early post-transplant HvG declines tracked with peak circulating GvH clone levels.

TCRdb keeps only in-frame clones here, not all; method: immunoSEQ multiplex PCR. Seen here are some 8,000 clones, approximately 77% observed once, and the top ten hold roughly 12%. This clone was observed a few times. Its specificity is not known. The starting material, graft tissue, was processed to release intraepithelial and lamina propria lymphocytes. This CDR3 contains 15 residues. V lost 6 bases and J lost 1; bases outside the gene matches: 5. Germline V gene data show CDR1 as KGHSH and CDR2 as LQKENI. The chain links TRBV18 to TRBJ1-1, with 10 bases identical to TRBD1. The source material was ileum tissue, sampled about 230 days after intestinal transplant. The sequence derives from a human patient who received an intestinal transplant, so some T cells may come from the graft donor. The CDR3 here is CASSPRTGGNTEAFF. The DNA for the CDR3 is TGTGCCAGCTCTCCTCGGACAGGGGGGAACACTGAAGCTTTCTTT.